This T cell receptor (beta chain) derives from a study of blood T cell repertoires in COVID-19. Residents of about two dozen US areas, aged about 18 to 95 years, made up the participants. J lost 4 bases, V lost 2 bases, and 10 bases had no gene match. The germline V gene has CDR1 SGHTA and CDR2 FQGNSA. This CDR3 region has 16 residues. Original processing notes: Reference gene primer amplification gave estimated nucleated cell counts. The protocol was immunoSEQ multiplex PCR, while the TCRdb copy is restricted to in-frame clones and leaves out a portion. The DNA gave D and trimming, while V, J and clone size come from that table. The sample has around 450,000 clones, 70% to 90% seen once; the top ten hold roughly 1.8%.

The source of this sequence is a woman between 18 and 29 years old with acute COVID-19. The chain employs TRBV7-2 and TRBJ1-2; 7 positions match TRBD1. The specimen sequenced was PBMCs or T cells enriched from blood (not recorded which). The CDR3 coding sequence is TGTGCCAGCAGCTTAAACCAAGGACAGGCTTTCTATGGCTACACCTTC. Translating it yields CASSLNQGQAFYGYTF.